The table lists the clone carrying this TCR beta chain with many counts. Its antigen remains unknown. The sample contains more than one DNA sequence encoding this CDR3. Trimming took 1 base from V and 4 from J, leaving 9 bases between them. The CDR3 is made up of 14 amino acids. The germline gives CDR1 KGHSH, CDR2 LQKENI. Ahead of thyroid surgery, no patient had received treatment of any kind. Through MiXCR, TCRdb re-clonotyped the PCR reads. The profile covers tens of thousands of clones, with less than 25% appearing a single time and about 43% taken by the ten largest. This sample is part of a study of metastatic and nonmetastatic thyroid tumors. On the study more broadly: Blood and tumor or nodule tissue repertoires from malignant and benign thyroid patients were compared. General study results and limits: According to reports, the diversity of TCR beta was significantly higher in malignant thyroid tumors than in benign nodules, and this held in both blood and tumor samples.

The chain combines TRBV18 with TRBJ2-3; a possible D gene is TRBD1 (5 bases). Sample: blood. The clonotype comes from a female donor with papillary thyroid cancer or a benign thyroid nodule (not recorded which). Some clones in this sample may be carry-over from other donors' samples. CDR3: CASSPRQGADTQYF. CDR3 DNA sequence: TGTGCCAGCTCACCACGTCAGGGCGCAGATACGCAGTATTTT.